This T cell receptor beta chain was found in a study of shared clonotypes between healthy human individuals. Across the whole study: Per-donor plates numbered three CD4 naive, three CD4 memory, two CD8 naive and one CD8 memory.

Terminally differentiated effector memory CD45RA+ cells were left out of the naive CD8 fraction, which was CD45RO-negative and positively selected for CCR7. Note on this clone: A much larger clonotype is one base distant, so this may be a read error. The sample contains more than one DNA sequence encoding this CDR3.

The method was immunoSEQ multiplex PCR; TCRdb's version includes in-frame clones alone and lacks a portion of them. The repertoire holds about 2.2 million clones, with around 93% as singletons. The V and J ends lost 3 bases and 0 bases respectively, with 6 bases between them. This CDR3 spans 13 amino acids. Germline V gives CDR1 SEHNR, CDR2 FQNEAQ (reference sequence). Specimen: naive CD8+ T cells from PBMCs. The chain couples TRBV7-9 to TRBJ2-7; D unclear. The clonotype was recovered from a man younger than 35 in good health. Some clones in this sample may be carry-over from other donors' samples. Here the CDR3 DNA reads TGTGCCAGCAGCTTCTCGAGCTCCTACGAGCAGTACTTC. Its translation: CASSFSSSYEQYF.